This TCR beta chain was obtained from a study of blood T cells in healthy people across ages. Combining a sample-barcoded 5' primer with a J-beta primer mix, a second PCR ran for 7 to 11 cycles. TCRdb ran MiXCR on the 5' RACE reads and lists one entry per CDR3 protein. The data hold around 900,000 distinct CDR3 sequences, with under 30% observed a single time. CDR1 SGHRS and CDR2 YFSETQ come from the germline V gene. The V gene end was trimmed by 4 bases and the J gene end by 0 bases; junction bases not matched to a gene: 7. The CDR3 consists of 16 residues. The source is a woman of 80 years or more in good health. Sequencing used blood. The genes are TRBV5-1 and TRBJ1-1; 9 bases map to TRBD1. CDR3 loop: CASSGGQGRMNTEAFF. The CDR3 nucleotides read TGCGCCAGCAGCGGGGGACAGGGACGGATGAACACTGAAGCTTTCTTT.